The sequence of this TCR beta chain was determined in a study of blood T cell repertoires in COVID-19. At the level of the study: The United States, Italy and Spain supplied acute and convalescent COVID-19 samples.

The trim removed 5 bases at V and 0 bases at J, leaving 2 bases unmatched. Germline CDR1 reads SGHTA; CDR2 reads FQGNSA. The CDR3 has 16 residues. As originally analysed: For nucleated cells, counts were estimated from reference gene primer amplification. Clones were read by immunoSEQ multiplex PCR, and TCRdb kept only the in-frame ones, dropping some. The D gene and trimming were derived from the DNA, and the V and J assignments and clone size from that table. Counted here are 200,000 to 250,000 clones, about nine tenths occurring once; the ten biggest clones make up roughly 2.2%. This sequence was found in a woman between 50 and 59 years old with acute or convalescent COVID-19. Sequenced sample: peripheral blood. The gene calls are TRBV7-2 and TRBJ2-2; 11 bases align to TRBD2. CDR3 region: CASSQTSGANTGELFF. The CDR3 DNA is TGTGCCAGCAGCCAGACTAGCGGGGCGAACACCGGGGAGCTGTTTTTT.